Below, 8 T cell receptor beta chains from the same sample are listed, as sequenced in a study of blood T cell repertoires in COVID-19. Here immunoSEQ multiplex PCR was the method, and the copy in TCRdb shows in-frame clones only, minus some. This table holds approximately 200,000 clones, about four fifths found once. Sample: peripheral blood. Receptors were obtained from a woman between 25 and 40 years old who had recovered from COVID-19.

CDR3 loop: CASSLTWSGRETQYF. In DNA form, the CDR3 reads TGTGCCAGCAGCTTAACGTGGTCAGGGCGAGAGACCCAGTACTTC. The chain employs TRBV7-3 and TRBJ2-5, with TRBD1 as a possible D gene (5 bases). Germline CDR1 and CDR2: SGHTA and FQGTGA. This CDR3 contains 15 residues. V lost 0 bases and J lost 4, with 12 bases in between. Combining the CDR3 with reference TRBV7-3 and TRBJ2-5 gives the whole variable domain GAGVSQTPSNKVTEKGKYVELRCDPISGHTALYWYRQSLGQGPEFLIYFQGTGAADDSGLPNDRFFAVRPEGSVSTLKIQRTERGDSAVYLCASSLTWSGRETQYFGPGTRLLVL.

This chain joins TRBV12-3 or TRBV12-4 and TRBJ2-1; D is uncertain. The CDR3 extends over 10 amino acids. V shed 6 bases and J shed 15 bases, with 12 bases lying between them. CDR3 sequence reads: CASSAGSLFF. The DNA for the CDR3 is TGTGCCAGCAGCGCCGGGTCCCTGTTCTTC.

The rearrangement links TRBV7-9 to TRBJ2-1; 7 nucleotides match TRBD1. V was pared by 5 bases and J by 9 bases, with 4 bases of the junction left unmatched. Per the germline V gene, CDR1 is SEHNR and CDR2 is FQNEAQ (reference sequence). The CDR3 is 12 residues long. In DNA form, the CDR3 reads TGTGCCAGCAGCATTCCAGGGGGTGAGCAGTTCTTC. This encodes CASSIPGGEQFF.

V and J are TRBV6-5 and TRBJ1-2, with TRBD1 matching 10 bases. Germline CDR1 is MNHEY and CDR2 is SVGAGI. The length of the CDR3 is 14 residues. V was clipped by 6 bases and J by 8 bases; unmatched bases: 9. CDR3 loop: CASSIDRGRQGYTF. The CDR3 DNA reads TGTGCCAGCAGCATAGACAGGGGGCGTCAGGGCTACACCTTC.

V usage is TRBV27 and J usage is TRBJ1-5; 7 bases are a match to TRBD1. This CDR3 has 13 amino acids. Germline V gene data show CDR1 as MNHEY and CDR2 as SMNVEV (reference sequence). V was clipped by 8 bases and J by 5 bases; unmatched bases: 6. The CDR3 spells CASRQGPDQPQHF. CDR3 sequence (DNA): TGTGCCAGCCGACAGGGTCCTGATCAGCCCCAGCATTTT.

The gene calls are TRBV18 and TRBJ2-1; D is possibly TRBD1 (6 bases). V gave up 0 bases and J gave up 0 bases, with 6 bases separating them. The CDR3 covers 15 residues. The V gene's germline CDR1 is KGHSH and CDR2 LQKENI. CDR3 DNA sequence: TGTGCCAGCTCACCACCAGGGGGCTCCTACAATGAGCAGTTCTTC. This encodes CASSPPGGSYNEQFF. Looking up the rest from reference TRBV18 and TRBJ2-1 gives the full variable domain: NAGVMQNPRHLVRRRGQEARLRCSPMKGHSHVYWYRQLPEEGLKFMVYLQKENIIDESGMPKERFSAEFPKEGPSILRIQQVVRGDSAAYFCASSPPGGSYNEQFFGPGTRLTVL.

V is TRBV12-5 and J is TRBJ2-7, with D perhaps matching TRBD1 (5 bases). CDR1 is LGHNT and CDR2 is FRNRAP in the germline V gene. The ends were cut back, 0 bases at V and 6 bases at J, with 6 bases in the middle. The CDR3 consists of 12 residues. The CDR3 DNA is TGTGCTAGTGGTTTGGTACAGGCCGAGCAGTACTTC. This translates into CASGLVQAEQYF.

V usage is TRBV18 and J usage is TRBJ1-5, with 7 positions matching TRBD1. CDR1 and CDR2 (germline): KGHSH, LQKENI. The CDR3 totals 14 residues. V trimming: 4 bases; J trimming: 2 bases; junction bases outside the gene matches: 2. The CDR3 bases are TGTGCCAGCTCACGCGGACAGGGCAATCAGCCCCAGCATTTT. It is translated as CASSRGQGNQPQHF.